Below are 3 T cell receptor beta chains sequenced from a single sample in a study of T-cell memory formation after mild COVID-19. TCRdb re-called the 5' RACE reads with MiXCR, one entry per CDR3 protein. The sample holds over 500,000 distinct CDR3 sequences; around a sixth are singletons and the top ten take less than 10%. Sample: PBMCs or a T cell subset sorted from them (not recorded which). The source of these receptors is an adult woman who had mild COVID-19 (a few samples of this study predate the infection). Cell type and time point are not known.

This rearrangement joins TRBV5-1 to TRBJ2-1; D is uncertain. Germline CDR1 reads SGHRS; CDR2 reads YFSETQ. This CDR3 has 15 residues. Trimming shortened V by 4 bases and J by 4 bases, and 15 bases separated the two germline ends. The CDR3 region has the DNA TGCGCCAGCAGCACCCTAACTGGCCCTTACAATGAGCAGTTCTTC. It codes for CASSTLTGPYNEQFF.

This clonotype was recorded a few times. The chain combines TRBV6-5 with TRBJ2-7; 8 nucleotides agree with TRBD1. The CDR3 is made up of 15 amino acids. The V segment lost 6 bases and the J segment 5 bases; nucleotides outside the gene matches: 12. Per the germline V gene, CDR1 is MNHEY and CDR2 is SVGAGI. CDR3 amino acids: CASRPPGQVADEQYF. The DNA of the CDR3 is TGTGCCAGCAGACCTCCGGGACAGGTGGCCGACGAGCAGTACTTC.

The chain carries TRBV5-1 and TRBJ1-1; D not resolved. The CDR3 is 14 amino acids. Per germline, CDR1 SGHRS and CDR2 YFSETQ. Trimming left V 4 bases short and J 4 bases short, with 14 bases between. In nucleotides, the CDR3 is TGCGCCAGCAGCCCCGCGGGAGGGAGCACTGAAGCTTTCTTT. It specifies CASSPAGGSTEAFF.